This entry lists 19 T cell receptor beta chains sequenced from one sample in a study of human CD8 memory T cell subsets. The TCR beta sequencing libraries came from UMI-labeled 5' RACE. TCRdb re-called the 5' RACE reads; every CDR3 protein appears as one record, without DNA. Here the sample table reports approximately 5,000 distinct CDR3 sequences. Sequenced sample: CD8+ effector memory T cells (TEM) sorted from PBMCs. Subset denoted: effector memory CD8 T cells, CCR7- CD45RO+ CD95+. Source of these receptors: a human donor in good health.

The chain is built from TRBV20-1 and TRBJ2-4; TCRdb's assignment of TRBD1 cannot be checked, as there is no DNA. The germline V gene has CDR1 DFQATT and CDR2 SNEGSKA (reference sequence). The CDR3 consists of 14 residues. CDR3 sequence reads: CSLHPMGPKNIQYF.

The rearrangement links TRBV6-4 to TRBJ2-1; TCRdb selects TRBD2, and the lack of DNA leaves this call unchecked. The CDR3 runs 16 residues. Germline CDR1 MRHNA, CDR2 SNTAGT. CDR3 residues: CASSADTSGSSNEQFF.

V and J are TRBV29-1 and TRBJ2-1; with no DNA, the TCRdb D assignment of TRBD2 cannot be verified. This CDR3 is 17 amino acids long. CDR1 and CDR2 from the germline V gene are SQVTM and ANQGSEA. The CDR3 spells CSAESLAGGPSYNEQFF.

The chain employs TRBV25-1 and TRBJ2-3; absent DNA, TCRdb's TRBD1 call cannot be checked. Germline V CDR1 and CDR2: MGHDK, SYGVNS. The CDR3 consists of 16 residues. This chain's CDR3 is CASSSGTGASTDTQYF.

The chain links TRBV4-3 to TRBJ2-3; the D call of TRBD1 rests on TCRdb alone, since no DNA is present to check it. Germline CDR1 and CDR2: LGHNA and YSLEER. The CDR3 runs to 16 residues. CDR3 sequence: CASSQDRFGTGYNQYF.

Considering frequency, this clonotype is medium-sized (0.01 to 0.1%). The CDR3 is CASSESSEHEQYF. The chain recombines TRBV6-4 with TRBJ2-7. The CDR3 is 13 residues long. Germline-derived CDR1 and CDR2 are MRHNA and SNTAGT.

The rearrangement joins TRBV4-2 to TRBJ2-3; TCRdb gives TRBD2 as the D gene, but with no DNA this cannot be confirmed. The CDR3 extends over 15 amino acids. Germline loops: CDR1 LGHNA, CDR2 YNFKEQ. The CDR3 is CASRDGGGDTDTQYF.

The chain carries TRBV19 and TRBJ2-3; the TCRdb D gene call, TRBD2, has no DNA to confirm it. Germline CDR1 is LNHDA and CDR2 is SQIVND (reference sequence). This CDR3 is 14 amino acids long. The CDR3 reads CASSGLAGTDTQYF.

Frequency places this clonotype as medium-sized. The chain employs TRBV7-2 and TRBJ2-3; TCRdb returns TRBD2, unconfirmable since there is no DNA. This CDR3 has 19 residues. Germline CDR1 and CDR2: SGHTA and FQGNSA. CDR3: CASSLGGLAGVPDTDTQYF.

The rearrangement uses TRBV6-4 and TRBJ2-6; checking the TCRdb D call of TRBD1 is not possible without DNA. The CDR3 contains 16 residues. Per the germline V gene, CDR1 is MRHNA and CDR2 is SNTAGT. CDR3 protein: CASSDSGGSGANVLTF.

The rearrangement links TRBV6-6 to TRBJ2-7; TCRdb lists TRBD1, though no DNA is available to test this call. This CDR3 region has 15 residues. Germline V gives CDR1 MNHNY, CDR2 SVGAGI (reference sequence). The CDR3 is CASSAPVGDPYEQYF.

By frequency, this clonotype registers medium-sized (0.01 to 0.1%). Here the CDR3 reads CASSLIPGGATTGELFF. This chain joins TRBV7-3 and TRBJ2-2; TCRdb names TRBD2, which stays unverified in the absence of DNA. Germline CDR1 is SGHTA and CDR2 is FQGTGA. The CDR3 consists of 17 residues.

This clonotype is labeled medium-sized based on frequency. The rearrangement uses TRBV6-4 and TRBJ2-2; TCRdb indicates TRBD1, and absent DNA this call remains unverified. The CDR3 is 15 amino acids. The germline gives CDR1 MRHNA, CDR2 SNTAGT. CDR3: CASSSTGSHTGELFF.

According to its frequency, this clonotype is large. The chain carries TRBV24-1 and TRBJ2-2; as DNA is missing, the TRBD1 call by TCRdb cannot be tested. The germline V gene encodes CDR1 KGHDR and CDR2 SFDVKD. The CDR3 is 15 residues long. The CDR3 reads CATSTGGRDTGELFF.

The chain combines TRBV4-3 with TRBJ2-1; TCRdb names TRBD2, which stays unverified in the absence of DNA. The CDR3 contains 16 residues. CDR1 and CDR2 (germline): LGHNA, YSLEER. The CDR3 here is CASSLTSDSSYNEQFF.

The chain has TRBV6-4 and TRBJ1-5; checking the TCRdb D call of TRBD1 is not possible without DNA. CDR1 and CDR2 from the germline V gene are MRHNA and SNTAGT. CDR3 length equals 16 residues. The CDR3 loop reads CASSSQPGGEGGPQHF.

The chain joins TRBV6-2 or TRBV6-3 to TRBJ2-3; TCRdb's D call of TRBD1 is untestable without DNA. The V gene's germline CDR1 is MNHEY and CDR2 SVGEGT. This CDR3 comprises 15 residues. CDR3 amino acids: CASTYGDRDTDTQYF.

Frequency places this clonotype as medium-sized. The genes are TRBV6-2 or TRBV6-3 and TRBJ2-1; the D call from TCRdb, TRBD2, cannot be confirmed without DNA. There are 15 residues in the CDR3. The germline CDR1 and CDR2 sequences are MNHEY and SVGEGT. This CDR3 reads CASSWLGLNYNEQFF.

This clonotype is classed as medium-sized (0.01 to 0.1%) by frequency. The chain recombines TRBV7-9 with TRBJ2-1. CDR3 length equals 12 residues. Germline lookup yields CDR1 SEHNR and CDR2 FQNEAQ (reference sequence). CDR3: CASSPRKNEQFF. The entire variable domain, with the rest obtained from reference TRBV7-9 and TRBJ2-1, is as follows: DTGVSQNPRHKITKRGQNVTFRCDPISEHNRLYWYRQTLGQGPEFLTYFQNEAQLEKSRLLSDRFSAERPKGSFSTLEIQRTEQGDSAMYLCASSPRKNEQFFGPGTRLTVL.